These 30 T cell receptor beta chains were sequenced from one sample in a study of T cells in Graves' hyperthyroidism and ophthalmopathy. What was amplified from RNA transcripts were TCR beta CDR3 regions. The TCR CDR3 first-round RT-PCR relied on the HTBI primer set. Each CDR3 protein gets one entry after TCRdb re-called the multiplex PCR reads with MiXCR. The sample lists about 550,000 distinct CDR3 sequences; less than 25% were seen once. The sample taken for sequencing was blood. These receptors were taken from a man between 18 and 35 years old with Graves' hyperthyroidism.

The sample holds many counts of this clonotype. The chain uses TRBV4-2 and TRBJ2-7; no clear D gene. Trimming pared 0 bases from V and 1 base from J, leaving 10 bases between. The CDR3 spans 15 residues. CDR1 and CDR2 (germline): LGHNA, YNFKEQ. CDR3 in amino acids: CASSQDWAASYEQYF. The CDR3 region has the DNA TGTGCCAGCAGCCAAGATTGGGCAGCATCCTACGAGCAGTACTTC.

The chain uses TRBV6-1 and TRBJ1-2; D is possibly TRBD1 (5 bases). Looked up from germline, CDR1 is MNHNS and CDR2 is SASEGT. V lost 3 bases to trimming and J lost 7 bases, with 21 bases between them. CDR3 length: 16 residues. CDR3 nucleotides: TGTGCCAGCAGTGATCCGTCAGGGAATAGGTTGGGTGGCTACACCTTC. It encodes CASSDPSGNRLGGYTF.

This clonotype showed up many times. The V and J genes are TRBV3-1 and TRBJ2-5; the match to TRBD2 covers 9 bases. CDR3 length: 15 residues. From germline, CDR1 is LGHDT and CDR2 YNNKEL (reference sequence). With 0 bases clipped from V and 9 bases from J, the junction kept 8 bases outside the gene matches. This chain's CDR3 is CASSQEIAGAGAQYF. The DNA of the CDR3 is TGTGCCAGCAGCCAAGAGATAGCGGGGGCGGGGGCCCAGTACTTC.

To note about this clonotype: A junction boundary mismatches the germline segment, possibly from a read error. CDR3 in DNA: TGTGCCAGCACGGGCCAGGGGGCACCTGGAGGGTTC. Its translation is CASTGQGAPGGF. The chain combines TRBV28 with TRBJ2-7; TRBD1 aligns across 8 bases. The CDR3 extends over 12 amino acids. CDR1 MDHEN and CDR2 SYDVKM come from the germline V gene. The whole variable domain, filled in from reference TRBV28 and TRBJ2-7, reads DVKVTQSSRYLVKRTGEKVFLECVQDMDHENMFWYRQDPGLGLRLIYFSYDVKMKEKGDIPEGYSVSREKKERFSLILESASTNQTSMYLCASTGQGAPGGFGPGTRLTVT.

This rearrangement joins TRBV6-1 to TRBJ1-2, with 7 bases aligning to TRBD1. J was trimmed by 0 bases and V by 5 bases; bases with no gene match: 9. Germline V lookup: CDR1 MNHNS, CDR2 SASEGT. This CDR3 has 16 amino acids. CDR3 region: CASSPKGDRANYGYTF. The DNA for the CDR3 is TGTGCCAGCAGTCCCAAAGGGGACAGAGCTAACTATGGCTACACCTTC.

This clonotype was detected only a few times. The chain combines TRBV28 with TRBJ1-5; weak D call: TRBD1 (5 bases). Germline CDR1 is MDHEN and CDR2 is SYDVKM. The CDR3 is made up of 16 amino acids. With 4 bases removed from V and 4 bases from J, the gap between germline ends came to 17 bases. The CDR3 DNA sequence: TGTGCCAGCAGTTACGTCGGTCAGGGAGGAAATCAGCCCCAGCATTTT. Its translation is CASSYVGQGGNQPQHF. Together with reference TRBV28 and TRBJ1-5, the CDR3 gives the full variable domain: DVKVTQSSRYLVKRTGEKVFLECVQDMDHENMFWYRQDPGLGLRLIYFSYDVKMKEKGDIPEGYSVSREKKERFSLILESASTNQTSMYLCASSYVGQGGNQPQHFGDGTRLSIL.

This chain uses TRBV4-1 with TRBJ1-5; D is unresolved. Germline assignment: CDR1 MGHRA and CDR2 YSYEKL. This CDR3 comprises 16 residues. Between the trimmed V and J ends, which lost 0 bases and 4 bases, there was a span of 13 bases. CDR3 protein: CASSQEWSDGNQPQHF. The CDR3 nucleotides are TGCGCCAGCAGCCAAGAATGGTCAGACGGAAATCAGCCCCAGCATTTT.

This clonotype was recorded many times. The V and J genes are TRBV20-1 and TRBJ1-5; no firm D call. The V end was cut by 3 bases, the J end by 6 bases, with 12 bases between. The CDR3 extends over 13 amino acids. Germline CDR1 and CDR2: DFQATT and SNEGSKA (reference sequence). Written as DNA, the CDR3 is TGCAGTGCTAGTCCGTGGGAGGGTCAGCCCCAGCATTTT. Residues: CSASPWEGQPQHF.

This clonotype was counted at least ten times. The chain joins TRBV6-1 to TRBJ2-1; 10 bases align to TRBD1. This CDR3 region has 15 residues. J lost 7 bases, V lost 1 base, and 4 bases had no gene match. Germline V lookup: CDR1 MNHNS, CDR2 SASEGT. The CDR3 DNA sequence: TGTGCCAGCAGTGAAGACTGGACAGGGGGAAATGAGCAGTTCTTC. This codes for CASSEDWTGGNEQFF.

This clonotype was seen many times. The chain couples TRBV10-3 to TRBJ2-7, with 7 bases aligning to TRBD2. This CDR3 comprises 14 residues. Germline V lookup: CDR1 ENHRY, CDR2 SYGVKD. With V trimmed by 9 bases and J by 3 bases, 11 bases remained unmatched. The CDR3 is CAIRPAAGVYEQYF. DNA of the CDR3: TGTGCCATTCGGCCTGCCGCGGGAGTCTACGAGCAGTACTTC.

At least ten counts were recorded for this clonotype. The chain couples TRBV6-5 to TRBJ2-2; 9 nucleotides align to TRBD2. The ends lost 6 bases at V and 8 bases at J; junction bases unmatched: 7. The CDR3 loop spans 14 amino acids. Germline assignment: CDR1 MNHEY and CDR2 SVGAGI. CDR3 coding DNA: TGTGCCAGCAGCCTGCGGGGGGGCCTGGGGGAGCTGTTTTTT. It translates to CASSLRGGLGELFF.

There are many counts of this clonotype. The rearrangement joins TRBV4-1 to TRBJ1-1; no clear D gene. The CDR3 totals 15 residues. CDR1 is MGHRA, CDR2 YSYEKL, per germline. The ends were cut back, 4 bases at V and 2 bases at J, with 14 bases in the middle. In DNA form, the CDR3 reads TGCGCCAGCAGCCTGAGATGGCAGGAAAACACTGAAGCTTTCTTT. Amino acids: CASSLRWQENTEAFF.

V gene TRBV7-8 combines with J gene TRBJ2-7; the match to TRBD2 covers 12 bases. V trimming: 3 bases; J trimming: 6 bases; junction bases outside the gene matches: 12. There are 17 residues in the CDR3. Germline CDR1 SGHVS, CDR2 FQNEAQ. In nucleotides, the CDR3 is TGTGCCAGCAGCTTTATCCCCCCAGGACTAGCGGGGCCCGAGCAGTACTTC. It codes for CASSFIPPGLAGPEQYF.

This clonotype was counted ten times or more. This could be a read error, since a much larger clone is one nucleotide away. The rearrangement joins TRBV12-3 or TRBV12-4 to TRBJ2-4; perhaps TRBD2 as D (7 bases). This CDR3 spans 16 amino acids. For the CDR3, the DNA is TGTGCCAGCAGTTTAAGCTTCGAGGGAGGGGGATACATTAAGTACTTC. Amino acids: CASSLSFEGGGYIKYF.

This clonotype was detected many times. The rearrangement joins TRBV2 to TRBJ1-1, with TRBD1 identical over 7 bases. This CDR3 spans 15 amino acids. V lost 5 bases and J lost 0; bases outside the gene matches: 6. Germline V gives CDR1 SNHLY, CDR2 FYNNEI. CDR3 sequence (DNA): TGTGCCAGCAGTCCAGGGACAGCTATGAACACTGAAGCTTTCTTT. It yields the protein CASSPGTAMNTEAFF.

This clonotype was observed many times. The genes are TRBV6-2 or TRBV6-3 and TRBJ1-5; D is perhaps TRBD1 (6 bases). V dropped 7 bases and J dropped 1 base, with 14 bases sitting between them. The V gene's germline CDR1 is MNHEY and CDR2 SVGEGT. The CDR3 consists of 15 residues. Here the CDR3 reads CASTEGGVSNQPQHF. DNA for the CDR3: TGTGCCAGCACCGAGGGGGGGGTGAGCAATCAGCCCCAGCATTTT.

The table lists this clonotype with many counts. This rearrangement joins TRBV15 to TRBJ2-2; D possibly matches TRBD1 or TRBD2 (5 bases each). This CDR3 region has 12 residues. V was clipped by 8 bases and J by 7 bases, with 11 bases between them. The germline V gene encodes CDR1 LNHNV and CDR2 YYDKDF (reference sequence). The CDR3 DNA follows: TGTGCCACCCGCGTGGGGGTCGGGGAGCTGTTTTTT. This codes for CATRVGVGELFF.

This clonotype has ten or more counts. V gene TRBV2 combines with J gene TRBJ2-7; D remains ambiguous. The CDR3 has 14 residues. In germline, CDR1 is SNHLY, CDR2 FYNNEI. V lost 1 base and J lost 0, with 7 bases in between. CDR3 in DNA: TGTGCCAGCAGTGAAGTCCGGAGCTCCTACGAGCAGTACTTC. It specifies CASSEVRSSYEQYF.

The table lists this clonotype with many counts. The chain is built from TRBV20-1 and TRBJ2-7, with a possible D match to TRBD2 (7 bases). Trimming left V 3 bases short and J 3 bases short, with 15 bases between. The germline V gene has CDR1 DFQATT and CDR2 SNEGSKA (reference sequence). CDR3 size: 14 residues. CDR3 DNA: TGCAGTGCTAGGGGAGGGGGATTTTACTACGAGCAGTACTTC. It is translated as CSARGGGFYYEQYF.

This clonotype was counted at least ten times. The CDR3 DNA follows: TGTGCCAGCAGTTACTCTATCCTCAATCAGCCCCAGCATTTT. As protein: CASSYSILNQPQHF. V and J are TRBV6-2 or TRBV6-3 and TRBJ1-5; D is undetermined. Germline CDR1 is MNHEY and CDR2 is SVGEGT. This CDR3 comprises 14 residues. The ends were cut back, 0 bases at V and 3 bases at J, with 6 bases in the middle.

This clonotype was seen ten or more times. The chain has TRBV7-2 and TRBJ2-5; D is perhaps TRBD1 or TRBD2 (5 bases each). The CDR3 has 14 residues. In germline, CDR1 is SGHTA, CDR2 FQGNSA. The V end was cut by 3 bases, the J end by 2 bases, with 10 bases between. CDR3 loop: CASSFWGSQETQYF. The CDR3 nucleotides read TGTGCCAGCAGCTTCTGGGGGAGTCAAGAGACCCAGTACTTC.

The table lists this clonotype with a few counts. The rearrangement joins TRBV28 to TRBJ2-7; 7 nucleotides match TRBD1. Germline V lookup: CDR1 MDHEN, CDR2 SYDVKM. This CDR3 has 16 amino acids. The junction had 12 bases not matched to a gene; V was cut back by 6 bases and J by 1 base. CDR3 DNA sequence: TGTGCCAGCAGCTACTCTGACTGGGACAGTTCCTACGAGCAGTACTTC. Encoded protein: CASSYSDWDSSYEQYF.

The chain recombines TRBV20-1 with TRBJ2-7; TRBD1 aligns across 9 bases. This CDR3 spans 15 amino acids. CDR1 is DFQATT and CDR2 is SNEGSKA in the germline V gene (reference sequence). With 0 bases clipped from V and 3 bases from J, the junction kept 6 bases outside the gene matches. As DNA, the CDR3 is TGCAGTGCTAGAGACCCGGACAGGGGCTTCTACGAGCAGTACTTC. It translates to CSARDPDRGFYEQYF.

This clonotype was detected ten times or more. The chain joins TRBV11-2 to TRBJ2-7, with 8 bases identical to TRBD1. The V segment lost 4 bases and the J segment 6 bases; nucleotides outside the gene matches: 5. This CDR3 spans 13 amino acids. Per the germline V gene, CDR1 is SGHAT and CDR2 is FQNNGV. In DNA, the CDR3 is TGTGCCAGCAGCTCGACAGGGGCGTCCGAGCAGTACTTC. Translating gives CASSSTGASEQYF. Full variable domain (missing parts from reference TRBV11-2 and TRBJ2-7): EAGVAQSPRYKIIEKRQSVAFWCNPISGHATLYWYQQILGQGPKLLIQFQNNGVVDDSQLPKDRFSAERLKGVDSTLKIQPAKLEDSAVYLCASSSTGASEQYFGPGTRLTVT.

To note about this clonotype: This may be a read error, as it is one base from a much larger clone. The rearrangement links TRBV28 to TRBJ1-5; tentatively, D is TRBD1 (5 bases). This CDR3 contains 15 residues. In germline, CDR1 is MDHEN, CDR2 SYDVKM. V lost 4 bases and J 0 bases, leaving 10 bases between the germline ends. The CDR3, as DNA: TGTGCCAGCAGTTACAGGTCGGGTAGCAATCAGCCCCAGCATTTT. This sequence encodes CASSYRSGSNQPQHF.

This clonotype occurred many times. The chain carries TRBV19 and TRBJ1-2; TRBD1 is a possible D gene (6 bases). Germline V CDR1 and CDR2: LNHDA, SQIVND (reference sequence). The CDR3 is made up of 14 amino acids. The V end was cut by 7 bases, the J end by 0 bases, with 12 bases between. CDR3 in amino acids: CASTRQAANYGYTF. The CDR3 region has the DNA TGTGCCAGTACAAGACAGGCGGCTAACTATGGCTACACCTTC.

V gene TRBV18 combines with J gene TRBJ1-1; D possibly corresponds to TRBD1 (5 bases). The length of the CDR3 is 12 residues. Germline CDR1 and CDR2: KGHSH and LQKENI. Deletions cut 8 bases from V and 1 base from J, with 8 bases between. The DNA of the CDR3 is TGTGCCAGCAGACAGTCGAACACTGAAGCTTTCTTT. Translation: CASRQSNTEAFF.

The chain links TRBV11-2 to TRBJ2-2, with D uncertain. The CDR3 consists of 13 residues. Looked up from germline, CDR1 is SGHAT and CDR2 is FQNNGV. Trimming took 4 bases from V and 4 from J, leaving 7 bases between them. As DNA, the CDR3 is TGTGCCAGCAGCTCCGGAGTCACCGGGGAGCTGTTTTTT. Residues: CASSSGVTGELFF.

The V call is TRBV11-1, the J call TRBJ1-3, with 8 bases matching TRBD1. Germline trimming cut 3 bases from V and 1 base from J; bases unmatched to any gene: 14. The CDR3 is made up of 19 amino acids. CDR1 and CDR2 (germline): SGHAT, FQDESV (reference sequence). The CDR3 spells CASSFSTTQRTGSGNTIYF. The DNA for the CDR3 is TGTGCCAGCAGCTTTTCGACTACCCAAAGGACAGGGTCTGGAAACACCATATATTTT.

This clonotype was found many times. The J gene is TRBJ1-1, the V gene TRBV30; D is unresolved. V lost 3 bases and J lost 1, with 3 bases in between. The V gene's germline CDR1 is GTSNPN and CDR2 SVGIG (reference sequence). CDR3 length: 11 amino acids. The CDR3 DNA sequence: TGTGCCTGGAGATGGAACACTGAAGCTTTCTTT. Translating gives CAWRWNTEAFF.